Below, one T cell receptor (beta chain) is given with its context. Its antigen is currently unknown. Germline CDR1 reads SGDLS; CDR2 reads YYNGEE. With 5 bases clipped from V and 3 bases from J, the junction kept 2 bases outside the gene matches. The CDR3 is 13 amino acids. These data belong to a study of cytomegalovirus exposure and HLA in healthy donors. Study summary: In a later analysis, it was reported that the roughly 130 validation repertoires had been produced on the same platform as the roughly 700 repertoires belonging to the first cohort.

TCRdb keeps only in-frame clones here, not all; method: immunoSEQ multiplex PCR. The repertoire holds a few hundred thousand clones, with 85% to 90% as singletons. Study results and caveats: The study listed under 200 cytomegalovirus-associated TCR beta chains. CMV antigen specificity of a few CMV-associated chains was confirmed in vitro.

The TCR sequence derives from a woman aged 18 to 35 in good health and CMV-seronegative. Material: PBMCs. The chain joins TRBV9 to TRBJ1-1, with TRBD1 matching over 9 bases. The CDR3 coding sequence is TGTGCCAGCAGGGGACAGGGATACACTGAAGCTTTCTTT. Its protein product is CASRGQGYTEAFF.